This T cell receptor (beta chain) came from a study of Ad26.COV2.S vaccination and SARS-CoV-2 variants (dated by TCRdb to the early 2020s). Looking at the study overall: Donors in the vaccine arm were drawn from COV1001, a phase I-IIa trial of Ad26.COV2.S in healthy adults that was multicentre, randomized, double-blind and placebo-controlled. Ad26.COV2.S was given intramuscularly at 5x10^10 or 1x10^11 viral particles, as a single shot or as two shots 56 days apart. TCRbeta repertoire sequencing served as the tool for gauging how specific and how broad the SARS-CoV-2-reactive T cell receptors were following Ad26.COV2.S vaccination. The TCR-sequenced set comprised approximately 32 samples: some 19 Ad26.COV2.S vaccine recipients, 5 placebo recipients and 8 SARS-CoV-2 convalescent individuals. Participants in the trial were split at random into five groups of five each, receiving low-dose or high-dose Ad26.COV2.S once or twice, or else placebo on both occasions. Investigators remained blinded to trial group allocation during experiments and outcome assessment. General study outcomes and caveats: Ad26.COV2.S recipients had higher spike-specific TCR breadth than placebo recipients (P = 0.0014). The authors noted that the TCR breadth and depth analyses may have underestimated total T cell responses. After vaccination, spike-specific CD8+ and CD4+ T cell responses were reported to show substantial breadth. Comparing responses between vaccine doses or regimens was not something the study was powered to do. Vaccine and placebo recipients had similar non-spike TCR breadth, a finding consistent with the vaccine containing only spike.

The CDR3 holds 14 amino acids from the cysteine to the phenylalanine. The sequence is cut down to CDR3 DNA, 42 bases in frame from base 1. On this clone: This receptor's antigen is unknown. Per-nucleotide qualities are absent, and no much larger clonotype sits a single base away.

TCRbeta CDR3 regions were sequenced with the immunoSEQ Assay. After extraction, genomic DNA underwent amplification by bias-controlled multiplex PCR, followed by high-throughput sequencing. Per the source publication's procedure: To quantify the absolute abundance of every unique TCRbeta CDR3 region, sequences were collapsed and filtered. T cell fraction was estimated by normalization of TCRbeta template counts to usable DNA, with usable DNA being measured through amplification of reference genes present in all nucleated cells. Repertoire TCRs were annotated as SARS-CoV-2-specific when V gene, CDR3 amino acid sequence and J gene were exactly matched to a known reactive TCR set. MIRA supplied the reference SARS-CoV-2 TCR set, which was filtered for enrichment in COVID-19-positive ImmuneCODE repertoires so that public or cross-reactive TCRs were removed. Using the MIRA antigens, annotated TCRs were further analysed by specific ORF or by position within an ORF. Depth was the summed frequency of annotated unique rearrangements, while breadth was defined as annotated unique rearrangements over total unique productive rearrangements. Group comparisons of TCR breadth used two-sided Wilcoxon rank-sum tests. The immuneACCESS repertoire file appears here via TCRdb, limited to in-frame rearrangements. These files lack a portion of the clones; in checked studies, under half of the deficit traces to unresolved V genes, and the cause of the others is not known. V, J and clone size reflect that table, while D and trimming were determined from the DNA. The sample table shows 350,000 to 400,000 clones, and approximately 89% are seen once. The top ten clonotypes cover 1.5% to 2% of the sample.

The sample's treatment or condition, from its label and the paper: about 20 received Ad26.COV2.S at low or high dose, single or two shots; several received placebo; per-sample allocation not given. Repertoires of vaccine and placebo recipients were sequenced from samples collected on day 63 after the first injection. Cohort 1b enrolled around 24 adults aged 18-55 years at a single site in Boston, USA, between 29 July and 7 August 2020. Ad26.COV2.S was a replication-incompetent adenovirus type 26 vector expressing a prefusion-stabilized SARS-CoV-2 spike protein from the original Wuhan strain. The sequence links TRBV21-1 to TRBJ2-7. TRBV21-1 is listed as a pseudogene. This specimen was peripheral blood, taken in a trial of Ad26.COV2.S vaccine versus placebo. The TCR originated in a person between 18 and 60 years old who received the Ad26.COV2.S COVID-19 vaccine or a placebo. The CDR3 protein: CASSDDGNSYEQYF. The DNA sequence is given as TGTGCCAGCAGCGACGACGGAAACTCCTACGAGCAGTACTTC.